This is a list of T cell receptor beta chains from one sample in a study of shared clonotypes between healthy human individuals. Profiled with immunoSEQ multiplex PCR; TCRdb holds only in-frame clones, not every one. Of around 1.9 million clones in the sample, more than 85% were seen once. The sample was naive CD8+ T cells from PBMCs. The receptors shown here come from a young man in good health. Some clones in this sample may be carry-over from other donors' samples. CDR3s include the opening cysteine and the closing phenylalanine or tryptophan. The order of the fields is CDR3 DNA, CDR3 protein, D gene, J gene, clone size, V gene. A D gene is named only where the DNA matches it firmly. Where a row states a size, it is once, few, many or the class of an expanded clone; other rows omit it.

DNA: TGTGCCAGCAGCTCCAGGAGTCGGCCCACCGGGGAGCTGTTTTTT
CDR3: CASSSRSRPTGELFF
D: .
J: TRBJ2-2
size: .
V: TRBV11-2

DNA: TGTGCCAGCAGCACCCCCGGGACAGACCACTATAGCAATCAGCCCCAGCATTTT
CDR3: CASSTPGTDHYSNQPQHF
D: .
J: TRBJ1-5
size: few
V: TRBV21-1

DNA: TGTGCCAGCAGTGAACGACTCAGCCGGGCCTACGAGCAGTACTTC
CDR3: CASSERLSRAYEQYF
D: .
J: TRBJ2-7
size: .
V: TRBV2

DNA: TGTGCCAGCAGTGATCCGGCTAGCGGCCTCACAGATACGCAGTATTTT
CDR3: CASSDPASGLTDTQYF
D: TRBD2
J: TRBJ2-3
size: .
V: TRBV25-1

DNA: TGTGCCAGCAGTGACGACAGGGCGTACATTCAGTACTTC
CDR3: CASSDDRAYIQYF
D: TRBD1
J: TRBJ2-4
size: .
V: TRBV28

DNA: TGTGCCAGCAGCTTTGCACGGGAGGGGCAGTATTTT
CDR3: CASSFAREGQYF
D: TRBD2
J: TRBJ2-3
size: .
V: TRBV7-8

DNA: TGTGCCAGCAGTTACCGGGAGCAGTTCTTC
CDR3: CASSYREQFF
D: .
J: TRBJ2-1
size: .
V: TRBV6-6

DNA: TGTGCCAGCAGTGCGGACAGGGACATTCGAGAAAAACTGTTTTTT
CDR3: CASSADRDIREKLFF
D: TRBD1
J: TRBJ1-4
size: .
V: TRBV28

DNA: TGTGCCAGCAGCATCGGGACAGCGAAATACCAAGAGACCCAGTACTTC
CDR3: CASSIGTAKYQETQYF
D: TRBD1
J: TRBJ2-5
size: .
V: TRBV7-9

DNA: TGTGCCAGCAGCCAAGATAGGGCAGGGGGCATGGATACGCAGTATTTT
CDR3: CASSQDRAGGMDTQYF
D: TRBD1
J: TRBJ2-3
size: .
V: TRBV4-2

DNA: TGTGCCAGCAGTGAAACGGGGTCCCTCTACGAGCAGTACTTC
CDR3: CASSETGSLYEQYF
D: .
J: TRBJ2-7
size: .
V: TRBV6-1

DNA: TGTGCCAGCGCGGGACGGGGTCCGCAGGAGACCCAGTACTTC
CDR3: CASAGRGPQETQYF
D: .
J: TRBJ2-5
size: .
V: TRBV9

DNA: TGTGCCAGCAGGCCAACAGGGGGCCTGAGCACCGGGGAGCTGTTTTTT
CDR3: CASRPTGGLSTGELFF
D: TRBD1
J: TRBJ2-2
size: .
V: TRBV7-3